The 25 T cell receptor beta chains in this list originate from one sample, sequenced in a study of blood T cell repertoires in COVID-19. TCRdb's copy holds only in-frame clones and misses some; the assay was immunoSEQ multiplex PCR. The repertoire has 200,000 to 250,000 clones, 80% to 90% of them found once; the top ten carry roughly 14%. Sequencing input: PBMCs or T cells enriched from blood (not recorded which). The receptors originated from a woman between 45 and 65 years old with acute COVID-19.

The chain uses TRBV7-9 and TRBJ1-2; tentative D call: TRBD1 (6 bases). Between the trimmed V and J ends, which lost 5 bases and 1 base, there was a span of 8 bases. Germline-derived CDR1 and CDR2 are SEHNR and FQNEAQ (reference sequence). The CDR3 has 13 residues. CDR3 coding DNA: TGTGCCAGCAGCGGACAGCTTAACTATGGCTACACCTTC. Residues: CASSGQLNYGYTF.

The chain combines TRBV14 with TRBJ1-3; 7 bases map to TRBD1. The CDR3 runs to 18 residues. Per the germline V gene, CDR1 is SGHDN and CDR2 is FVKESK. V gave up 3 bases and J gave up 2 bases; unmatched junction bases: 13. The DNA for the CDR3 is TGTGCCAGCAGCCATGCGGCAGGGGGAACCGTGGCTGGAAACACCATATATTTT. It yields the protein CASSHAAGGTVAGNTIYF.

The chain has TRBV7-9 and TRBJ2-1; TRBD1 matches at 10 bases. The germline V gene encodes CDR1 SEHNR and CDR2 FQNEAQ (reference sequence). After removal of 4 bases from V and 8 bases from J, the junction contained 11 bases not matched to a gene. The CDR3 spans 16 residues. CDR3 DNA sequence: TGTGCCAGCAGCTCCCCCAGGGGGGACAGGGGACATGAGCAGTTCTTC. Protein sequence: CASSSPRGDRGHEQFF.

V usage is TRBV5-6 and J usage is TRBJ2-1; TRBD1 is a possible D gene (5 bases). Trimming shortened V by 8 bases and J by 2 bases, and 20 bases separated the two germline ends. The CDR3 sequence is 16 residues long. Germline V gene lookup returns CDR1 SGHDT and CDR2 YYEEEE. CDR3 coding DNA: TGTGCCAGTTCGTCCAAGGGGTTGATGCCCTACAATGAGCAGTTCTTC. Residues: CASSSKGLMPYNEQFF.

This rearrangement joins TRBV3-1 (or the pseudogene TRBV3-2) to TRBJ2-1; 11 nucleotides align to TRBD2. Trimming at V came to 4 bases and at J to 4 bases, leaving 3 bases not matched to a gene. Germline values: CDR1 LGHDT, CDR2 YNNKEL (reference sequence). The CDR3 runs 15 residues. CDR3 residues: CASSPTSGTYNEQFF. The CDR3 DNA sequence: TGTGCCAGCAGCCCGACTAGCGGGACGTACAATGAGCAGTTCTTC.

The chain carries TRBV7-2 and TRBJ2-5; 12 bases line up with TRBD2. V gave up 1 base and J gave up 4 bases; unmatched junction bases: 13. The CDR3 is made up of 19 amino acids. Germline CDR1 reads SGHTA; CDR2 reads FQGNSA. The CDR3 DNA reads TGTGCCAGCAGCTTAGACCCGCTGACTAGCGGGAGAAGGTTAGAGACCCAGTACTTC. The encoded protein is CASSLDPLTSGRRLETQYF.

The J gene is TRBJ2-7, the V gene TRBV29-1; 12 bases match TRBD1. The CDR3 runs 14 residues. V shed 3 bases, J shed 4 bases, and the junction held 4 bases outside the gene matches. Germline CDR1 SQVTM, CDR2 ANQGSEA. The CDR3 reads CSVDGTGGPYEQYF. CDR3 bases: TGCAGCGTTGATGGGACAGGGGGCCCGTACGAGCAGTACTTC.

This clone has a single count. V is TRBV19 and J is TRBJ1-5; D remains unclear. Germline values: CDR1 LNHDA, CDR2 SQIVND (reference sequence). V was trimmed by 5 bases and J by 0 bases, leaving 11 bases between them. The CDR3 contains 15 residues. In DNA form, the CDR3 reads TGTGCCAGTAGTTCATCGGGATATAGCAATCAGCCCCAGCATTTT. Translated, it gives CASSSSGYSNQPQHF.

This chain joins TRBV19 and TRBJ1-5; 11 bases are a match to TRBD1. Germline V gene data show CDR1 as LNHDA and CDR2 as SQIVND (reference sequence). The CDR3 extends over 16 amino acids. V shed 4 bases, J shed 4 bases, and the junction held 6 bases outside the gene matches. The CDR3 sequence is CASSRRDRGGNQPQHF. CDR3 nucleotides: TGTGCCAGTAGTAGGCGGGACAGGGGGGGAAATCAGCCCCAGCATTTT. Supplemented by reference TRBV19 and TRBJ1-5, the full variable domain reads DGGITQSPKYLFRKEGQNVTLSCEQNLNHDAMYWYRQDPGQGLRLIYYSQIVNDFQKGDIAEGYSVSREKKESFPLTVTSAQKNPTAFYLCASSRRDRGGNQPQHFGDGTRLSIL.

The chain employs TRBV3-1 (or the pseudogene TRBV3-2) and TRBJ1-2; TRBD1 agrees at 9 bases. Germline V gene data show CDR1 as LGHDT and CDR2 as YNNKEL (reference sequence). Trimming took 1 base from V and 8 from J; bases not matched to a gene: 8. The CDR3 runs 15 residues. CDR3 protein: CASSQAPGTGKGYTF. The CDR3 DNA follows: TGTGCCAGCAGCCAAGCCCCCGGGACAGGGAAAGGCTACACCTTC.

The chain combines TRBV7-3 with TRBJ2-2; 7 bases are shared with TRBD1. CDR3 length: 15 residues. After removal of 5 bases from V and 3 bases from J, the junction contained 6 bases not matched to a gene. Germline CDR1 reads SGHTA; CDR2 reads FQGTGA. The CDR3 spells CASSPDRVDTGELFF. CDR3 coding DNA: TGTGCCAGCAGCCCAGACAGGGTAGACACCGGGGAGCTGTTTTTT.

This chain links TRBV14 with TRBJ1-1, with D hard to call. V was pared by 1 base and J by 1 base, with 16 bases between. CDR3 size: 17 residues. The germline V gene encodes CDR1 SGHDN and CDR2 FVKESK. The CDR3 coding sequence is TGTGCCAGCAGCCAAGGATTTTTCCATAGAGGGAACACTGAAGCTTTCTTT. Translation: CASSQGFFHRGNTEAFF.

This sequence joins TRBV19 and TRBJ2-1; a possible D gene is TRBD2 (5 bases). Trimming shortened V by 3 bases and J by 1 base, and 10 bases separated the two germline ends. The V gene's germline CDR1 is LNHDA and CDR2 SQIVND (reference sequence). The length of the CDR3 is 15 residues. Here the CDR3 DNA reads TGTGCCAGTAGTATGGTCTGGGAGTCCTACAATGAGCAGTTCTTC. It translates to CASSMVWESYNEQFF.

This chain uses TRBV7-2 with TRBJ1-6, with 7 nucleotides matching TRBD1. After removal of 2 bases from V and 10 bases from J, the junction contained 5 bases not matched to a gene. This CDR3 spans 14 amino acids. Germline-derived CDR1 and CDR2 are SGHTA and FQGNSA. The CDR3 loop reads CASSLIEGASPLHF. In DNA, the CDR3 is TGTGCCAGCAGCTTAATTGAGGGGGCATCACCCCTCCACTTT.

The rearrangement joins TRBV5-1 to TRBJ1-1, with 8 nucleotides matching TRBD1. V gave up 0 bases and J gave up 4 bases; unmatched junction bases: 8. This CDR3 is built from 16 residues. The germline gives CDR1 SGHRS, CDR2 YFSETQ. The CDR3 DNA reads as TGCGCCAGCAGCTTGGAACCCCAGGGGGCCCTCACTGAAGCTTTCTTT. As protein: CASSLEPQGALTEAFF.

The chain links TRBV9 to TRBJ2-5; 7 bases align to TRBD1. Germline V gene data show CDR1 as SGDLS and CDR2 as YYNGEE. The ends lost 0 bases at V and 3 bases at J; junction bases unmatched: 5. The CDR3 loop spans 15 amino acids. CDR3 DNA: TGTGCCAGCAGCGTAGGGGCGCAGGGGGAAGAGACCCAGTACTTC. This codes for CASSVGAQGEETQYF. The full variable domain, rest sourced from reference TRBV9 and TRBJ2-5, is DSGVTQTPKHLITATGQRVTLRCSPRSGDLSVYWYQQSLDQGLQFLIQYYNGEERAKGNILERFSAQQFPDLHSELNLSSLELGDSALYFCASSVGAQGEETQYFGPGTRLLVL.

This clone occurred once. The chain combines TRBV9 with TRBJ2-4; maybe TRBD2 (5 bases). The germline gives CDR1 SGDLS, CDR2 YYNGEE. V lost 3 bases to trimming and J lost 7 bases, with 14 bases between them. The CDR3 length is 14 residues. CDR3 nucleotides: TGTGCCAGCAGCGCCAGGTCGCGGACTAACATTCAGTACTTC. It is translated as CASSARSRTNIQYF. The full variable domain, completed using reference TRBV9 and TRBJ2-4, is DSGVTQTPKHLITATGQRVTLRCSPRSGDLSVYWYQQSLDQGLQFLIQYYNGEERAKGNILERFSAQQFPDLHSELNLSSLELGDSALYFCASSARSRTNIQYFGAGTRLSVL.

The V call is TRBV7-2, the J call TRBJ1-2; D not certain. V lost 1 base, J lost 3 bases, and 12 bases lay in between. The CDR3 runs to 15 residues. Looked up from germline, CDR1 is SGHTA and CDR2 is FQGNSA. The CDR3 DNA sequence: TGTGCCAGCAGCTTAGTTCGGTCTATAGACTATGGCTACACCTTC. Its translation: CASSLVRSIDYGYTF.

Regarding this clone: An end of the junction does not agree with germline; a read error may underlie this. The chain carries TRBV7-7 and TRBJ2-7; 12 bases align to TRBD1. The germline gives CDR1 SSHAT, CDR2 FNYEAQ (reference sequence). The CDR3 extends over 15 amino acids. The CDR3 DNA reads TGTGCTAGCAGCCCCGGGACAGGGGGCGGCTACGAGCAGTACTTC. Protein product: CASSPGTGGGYEQYF. Full variable domain (missing parts from reference TRBV7-7 and TRBJ2-7): GAGVSQSPRYKVTKRGQDVTLRCDPISSHATLYWYQQALGQGPEFLTYFNYEAQPDKSGLPSDRFSAERPEGSISTLTIQRTEQRDSAMYRCASSPGTGGGYEQYFGPGTRLTVT.

The chain uses TRBV9 and TRBJ2-7, with D possibly being TRBD2 (5 bases). The CDR3 covers 15 residues. From germline, CDR1 is SGDLS and CDR2 YYNGEE. Trimming shortened V by 0 bases and J by 4 bases, and 14 bases separated the two germline ends. The CDR3 loop reads CASSVAPGVAYEQYF. The DNA for the CDR3 is TGTGCCAGCAGCGTAGCCCCTGGGGTAGCGTACGAGCAGTACTTC.

The chain links TRBV28 to TRBJ1-4; TRBD1 agrees at 10 bases. CDR3 length: 15 residues. Unmatched junction bases numbered 7, after V lost 6 bases and J lost 6 bases. Germline V gene data show CDR1 as MDHEN and CDR2 as SYDVKM. The DNA for the CDR3 is TGTGCCAGCAGAGACTCGACAGGGGGCCATGAAAAACTGTTTTTT. Amino acid sequence: CASRDSTGGHEKLFF.

This chain links TRBV5-1 with TRBJ1-6; possible D gene TRBD1, 6 bases. This CDR3 has 14 amino acids. The germline V gene encodes CDR1 SGHRS and CDR2 YFSETQ. V dropped 1 base and J dropped 9 bases, with 11 bases sitting between them. The CDR3: CASSLNRESSPLHF. The CDR3 DNA reads TGCGCCAGCAGCTTGAACAGGGAAAGTTCACCCCTCCACTTT.

The chain couples TRBV7-2 to TRBJ1-1; TRBD1 matches at 8 bases. V was pared by 3 bases and J by 10 bases, with 7 bases of the junction left unmatched. Germline lookup yields CDR1 SGHTA and CDR2 FQGNSA. The CDR3 has 13 amino acids. CDR3 sequence reads: CASSLTGAPVAFF. As DNA, the CDR3 is TGTGCCAGCAGCTTGACAGGGGCGCCGGTAGCTTTCTTT.

The chain has TRBV6-5 and TRBJ2-2; TRBD1 matches 7 bases. The germline V gene has CDR1 MNHEY and CDR2 SVGAGI. Trimming cost V 0 bases and J 4 bases; bases outside gene matches: 5. The CDR3 runs to 16 residues. For the CDR3, the DNA is TGTGCCAGCAGTTACTCGAGGGGGCTAGGCACCGGGGAGCTGTTTTTT. It codes for CASSYSRGLGTGELFF.

This clone has a handful of counts. The gene calls are TRBV27 and TRBJ1-6; perhaps TRBD1 as D (6 bases). V dropped 6 bases and J dropped 7 bases, with 22 bases sitting between them. Germline V lookup: CDR1 MNHEY, CDR2 SMNVEV (reference sequence). The length of the CDR3 is 17 residues. CDR3 loop: CASSLKFGGLRNSPLHF. DNA for the CDR3: TGTGCCAGCAGCCTCAAATTCGGGGGGCTACGGAATTCACCCCTCCACTTT.